Listed below are T cell receptor beta chains from one sample, sequenced in a study of T cell changes during pregnancy in multiple sclerosis. The protocol was immunoSEQ multiplex PCR, while the TCRdb copy is restricted to in-frame clones and leaves out a portion. Of over 45,000 clones in the sample, around 85% are singletons; the top ten hold around 0.38%. Source: CD4+ T cells from peripheral blood mononuclear cells, taken in the third trimester of pregnancy. Receptors were obtained from a female donor with multiple sclerosis, enrolled in a pregnancy study. CDR3s include the opening cysteine and the closing phenylalanine or tryptophan. D genes are given only for firm matches. For some rows the clone size is stated as once, few or many, or as a class when expanded; others skip it.

abundance | j_gene | v_gene | d_gene | CDR3nt | CDR3aa
NA | TRBJ2-6 | TRBV19 | NA | TGTGCCAGTAGTGTCCTTAGAGGTAGCTTGGCGGCCAACGTCCTGACTTTC | CASSVLRGSLAANVLTF
NA | TRBJ1-1 | TRBV10-1 | NA | TGCGCCAGCAGTGAAATTGTGGGCGGCGGAGGGCACACTGAAGCTTTCTTT | CASSEIVGGGGHTEAFF
NA | TRBJ1-1 | TRBV5-6 | NA | TGTGCCAGCAGCTTGAGGGGCCCCGGCACTGAAGCTTTCTTT | CASSLRGPGTEAFF
NA | TRBJ2-3 | TRBV6-1 | TRBD1 | TGTGCCAGCAGTGAAATGACAGGGACAGCGACAGATACGCAGTATTTT | CASSEMTGTATDTQYF
NA | TRBJ2-5 | TRBV30 | NA | TGTGCCTGGAGTGGTAGCGTACAAGAGACCCAGTACTTC | CAWSGSVQETQYF
NA | TRBJ1-1 | TRBV7-8 | TRBD1 | TGTGCCAGCAGCTTTGGAGGACAGGGGTCGGGTGAAGCTTTCTTT | CASSFGGQGSGEAFF
NA | TRBJ1-4 | TRBV7-2 | TRBD1 | TGTGCCAGCAGCTTAGAAACCGGGACAGGGCGAGGAAAACTGTTTTTT | CASSLETGTGRGKLFF
NA | TRBJ1-5 | TRBV5-8 | NA | TGTGCCAGCAGCTTTTTATGGGGGGGGGCAGTTTATTCCAATCAGCCCCAGCATTTT | CASSFLWGGAVYSNQPQHF
NA | TRBJ2-3 | TRBV2 | NA | TGTGCCAGCATGGCAACAGATACGCAGTATTTT | CASMATDTQYF
NA | TRBJ1-5 | TRBV19 | NA | TGTGCCAGTAGTATTTCGGTGGTGGGCAATCAGCCCCAGCATTTT | CASSISVVGNQPQHF
few | TRBJ1-1 | TRBV7-2 | NA | TGTGCCAGCAGCCCTATCGCCAGGGACACTGAAGCTTTCTTT | CASSPIARDTEAFF
NA | TRBJ1-4 | TRBV11-2 | NA | TGTGCCAGCAGCTTAGGGGGGGGTAGAGAAAAACTGTTTTTT | CASSLGGGREKLFF
NA | TRBJ1-3 | TRBV19 | NA | TGTGCCAGTATAAAACGGTCCGACTCTGGAAACACCATATATTTT | CASIKRSDSGNTIYF
NA | TRBJ1-1 | TRBV2 | NA | TGTGCCAGCACAGACTGGACATCGACGAACACTGAAGCTTTCTTT | CASTDWTSTNTEAFF
NA | TRBJ2-7 | TRBV5-6 | TRBD1 | TGTGCCAGCAGACTCAGATCCCGGGACAGGGGACACGAGCAGTACTTC | CASRLRSRDRGHEQYF